A selection of T cell receptor beta chains follows, all from one sample in a study of cytomegalovirus exposure and HLA in healthy donors. Sequenced by immunoSEQ multiplex PCR; TCRdb stores in-frame clones only, minus some. The sample's table shows approximately 58,000 clones. The sample comprised PBMCs. These receptors originate from a woman younger than 30 in good health and CMV-seronegative. The CDR3 runs from the conserved cysteine through the conserved F or W. Each record gives: D gene, J gene, V gene, CDR3 DNA, CDR3 protein. The D gene is left open where the match is weak.

D: TRBD2; J: TRBJ2-1; V: TRBV7-8; DNA: TGTGCCAGCAGTTTTAGCGGGGGGGACGACAATGAGCAGTTCTTC; CDR3: CASSFSGGDDNEQFF
D: -; J: TRBJ2-3; V: TRBV9; DNA: TGTGCCAGCAGCGTAGGACTAGAGTGGAGCACAGATACGCAGTATTTT; CDR3: CASSVGLEWSTDTQYF
D: TRBD2; J: TRBJ2-7; V: TRBV6-5; DNA: TGTGCCAGCAGCGAAACTAGCGGGAGGTCTCGCGAGCAGTACTTC; CDR3: CASSETSGRSREQYF
D: -; J: TRBJ2-7; V: TRBV7-2; DNA: TGTGCCAGCAGCTTAGCCTCGACTAGTGACTACGAGCAGTACTTC; CDR3: CASSLASTSDYEQYF
D: -; J: TRBJ1-5; V: TRBV6-5; DNA: TGTGCCAGCAGACCTAAGGGGTATAGCAATCAGCCCCAGCATTTT; CDR3: CASRPKGYSNQPQHF
D: -; J: TRBJ1-2; V: TRBV7-8; DNA: TGTGCCAGCAGCCCTAGCGGGGAGGAAAGCTACACCTTC; CDR3: CASSPSGEESYTF
D: -; J: TRBJ1-1; V: TRBV5-4; DNA: TGTGCCAGCAGCCCGGAACCGGGGGAACTTGAAGCTTTCTTT; CDR3: CASSPEPGELEAFF
D: -; J: TRBJ2-7; V: TRBV7-8; DNA: TGTGCCAGCAGCTTAGCCCGAGGGGGAAACTACGAGCAGTACTTC; CDR3: CASSLARGGNYEQYF
D: TRBD1; J: TRBJ2-3; V: TRBV15; DNA: TGTGCCACCAGCAGAGAAGAGGGGACAGATAAGCAGTATTTT; CDR3: CATSREEGTDKQYF
D: -; J: TRBJ2-1; V: TRBV9; DNA: TGTGCCAGCAGCGTAGCTAGTGGCTCCGGTGAGCAGTTCTTC; CDR3: CASSVASGSGEQFF
D: TRBD2; J: TRBJ2-5; V: TRBV7-9; DNA: TGTGCCCTTAGCCCTAGCGGACAAGAGACCCAGTACTTC; CDR3: CALSPSGQETQYF
D: TRBD2; J: TRBJ2-1; V: TRBV6-5; DNA: TGTGCCAGCACGCAATCAGCGGGGTTCCATGAGCAGTTCTTC; CDR3: CASTQSAGFHEQFF
D: TRBD1; J: TRBJ1-5; V: TRBV6-1; DNA: TGTGCCAGCAGTGTCTTGGGGACAGGGGGCAATCAGCCCCAGCATTTT; CDR3: CASSVLGTGGNQPQHF
D: TRBD1; J: TRBJ1-6; V: TRBV19; DNA: TGTGCCAGTAGTTTCGGGGACAGCGTTAATTCACCCCTCCACTTT; CDR3: CASSFGDSVNSPLHF
D: -; J: TRBJ1-1; V: TRBV5-6; DNA: TGTGCCAGCAGCCAAGGGGCAGGGCGGGCTTTCTTT; CDR3: CASSQGAGRAFF
D: -; J: TRBJ1-1; V: TRBV2; DNA: TGTGCCAGCAGCGCCATCGAGGGCACTGAAGCTTTCTTT; CDR3: CASSAIEGTEAFF
D: TRBD2; J: TRBJ2-3; V: TRBV30; DNA: TGTGCCTGGAGTCTCCCCCCGGGGGGGAGTACAGATACGCAGTATTTT; CDR3: CAWSLPPGGSTDTQYF
D: TRBD1; J: TRBJ1-2; V: TRBV29-1; DNA: TGCAGCGTTCCCAACAGGGGGCCAGTGGATGGCTACACCTTC; CDR3: CSVPNRGPVDGYTF
D: TRBD1; J: TRBJ2-7; V: TRBV6-5; DNA: TGTGCCAGCAGTTACACTTGGACAGGTAACTACGAGCAGTACTTC; CDR3: CASSYTWTGNYEQYF
D: TRBD2; J: TRBJ2-7; V: TRBV4-2; DNA: TGTGCCAGCGCCCCGGGCGGGGGGTCAGCCTACGAGCAGTACTTC; CDR3: CASAPGGGSAYEQYF
D: -; J: TRBJ1-1; V: TRBV5-4; DNA: TGTGCCAGCAGCTCAGACAGATTGAACACTGAAGCTTTCTTT; CDR3: CASSSDRLNTEAFF
D: -; J: TRBJ1-2; V: TRBV6-1; DNA: TGTGCCAGCAGCCATGACAGCTATGGCTACACCTTC; CDR3: CASSHDSYGYTF
D: -; J: TRBJ2-2; V: TRBV4-1; DNA: TGCGCCAGCAGCCACATAATGACAAAAAACGGGGAGCTGTTTTTT; CDR3: CASSHIMTKNGELFF
D: TRBD1; J: TRBJ2-5; V: TRBV7-3; DNA: TGTGCCAGCAGCTTAGTGGACAGGGGGCTTCAAGAGACCCAGTACTTC; CDR3: CASSLVDRGLQETQYF
D: -; J: TRBJ1-4; V: TRBV29-1; DNA: TGCAGCGTTGAAGCAGCGTCTGGAGAAAAACTGTTTTTT; CDR3: CSVEAASGEKLFF
D: TRBD2; J: TRBJ2-1; V: TRBV9; DNA: TGTGCCAGCAGCACGCGACTAGCGGGTGAGCAGTTCTTC; CDR3: CASSTRLAGEQFF
D: -; J: TRBJ2-5; V: TRBV9; DNA: TGTGCCAGCAGCCCCCCGACAGACCAAGAGACCCAGTACTTC; CDR3: CASSPPTDQETQYF
D: -; J: TRBJ2-1; V: TRBV11-2; DNA: TGTGCCAGCAGCTCTTTACAGAACTACAATGAGCAGTTCTTC; CDR3: CASSSLQNYNEQFF
D: TRBD2; J: TRBJ2-7; V: TRBV30; DNA: TGTGCCTCCGGAATGCGGGGCCACGGGGGGGAGCAGTACTTC; CDR3: CASGMRGHGGEQYF
D: TRBD1; J: TRBJ2-7; V: TRBV11-2; DNA: TGTGCCAGCAGACGACCGGGACAGGCCTACGAGCAGTACTTC; CDR3: CASRRPGQAYEQYF
D: TRBD1; J: TRBJ1-2; V: TRBV6-6; DNA: TGTGCCAGCAGTTACCTCCCACAGGGGACGGATGGCTACACCTTC; CDR3: CASSYLPQGTDGYTF
D: -; J: TRBJ1-4; V: TRBV4-2; DNA: TGTGCCAGCAGCCCACAGGGAAGGGGTAATGAAAAACTGTTTTTT; CDR3: CASSPQGRGNEKLFF
D: -; J: TRBJ2-1; V: TRBV5-1; DNA: TGCGCCAGCAGCTTGGTGGACTTGAACAATGAGCAGTTCTTC; CDR3: CASSLVDLNNEQFF
D: -; J: TRBJ2-3; V: TRBV9; DNA: TGTGCCAGCAGTACTGACAGGGATACGCAGTATTTT; CDR3: CASSTDRDTQYF
D: -; J: TRBJ2-1; V: TRBV2; DNA: TGTGCCAGCAGCCAGGGACTGATGAAGCAGTTCTTC; CDR3: CASSQGLMKQFF
D: TRBD2; J: TRBJ2-7; V: TRBV6-1; DNA: TGTGCTAGCACCAGACTAGCGGGAGGACGGTACGAGCAGTACTTC; CDR3: CASTRLAGGRYEQYF
D: TRBD1; J: TRBJ2-7; V: TRBV6-1; DNA: TGTGCCAGCAGTGTAAGGACAGGGGGCTTGACCTACGAGCAGTACTTC; CDR3: CASSVRTGGLTYEQYF
D: -; J: TRBJ2-3; V: TRBV4-1; DNA: TGCGCCAGCAGCCAAGACCGTGGAGTCCGCACAGATACGCAGTATTTT; CDR3: CASSQDRGVRTDTQYF
D: -; J: TRBJ2-7; V: TRBV6-1; DNA: TGTGCCAGCAGTGAAGACTTCTACGAGCAGTACTTC; CDR3: CASSEDFYEQYF
D: TRBD2; J: TRBJ2-2; V: TRBV5-1; DNA: TGCGCCAGCAGCTTGACTAGCGGGAGCACCGGGGAGCTGTTTTTT; CDR3: CASSLTSGSTGELFF
D: -; J: TRBJ2-3; V: TRBV5-8; DNA: TGTGCCAGCACCTCATCGGACTTCACAGATACGCAGTATTTT; CDR3: CASTSSDFTDTQYF
D: TRBD2; J: TRBJ2-7; V: TRBV19; DNA: TGTGCCAGTAGTATGAGTAGCGGGAGTTTGTACGAGCAGTACTTC; CDR3: CASSMSSGSLYEQYF
D: TRBD1; J: TRBJ1-5; V: TRBV6-1; DNA: TGTGCCAGAAGGACAGGGCCGGACAATCAGCCCCAGCATTTT; CDR3: CARRTGPDNQPQHF
D: TRBD2; J: TRBJ2-7; V: TRBV4-1; DNA: TGCGCCAGCAGCCAAAGCGGGAGGGGTTTCTACGAGCAGTACTTC; CDR3: CASSQSGRGFYEQYF
D: TRBD1; J: TRBJ1-2; V: TRBV28; DNA: TGTGCCAGCAGTTTATGGGGGACAGGAGGACGTAACTATGGCTACACCTTC; CDR3: CASSLWGTGGRNYGYTF
D: -; J: TRBJ2-5; V: TRBV4-1; DNA: TGCGCCAGCAGCCACCGCAGGGGGGAACGGGAGACCCAGTACTTC; CDR3: CASSHRRGERETQYF
D: -; J: TRBJ2-7; V: TRBV4-1; DNA: TGCGCCAGCAGCCAGCCGACTGGAGGGGACTACGAGCAGTACTTC; CDR3: CASSQPTGGDYEQYF
D: -; J: TRBJ2-7; V: TRBV5-4; DNA: TGTGCCAGCAGCTTGGTGGCGGGGGCGCCCCCCTACGAGCAGTACTTC; CDR3: CASSLVAGAPPYEQYF
D: TRBD2; J: TRBJ2-7; V: TRBV6-5; DNA: TGTGCCAGCAGTTACGGCGGTAGCGGGGGGCCCTACGAGCAGTACTTC; CDR3: CASSYGGSGGPYEQYF
D: -; J: TRBJ1-1; V: TRBV5-1; DNA: TGCGCCAGCAGCTTGCAGGGGTCGAACACTGAAGCTTTCTTT; CDR3: CASSLQGSNTEAFF
D: TRBD1; J: TRBJ1-5; V: TRBV15; DNA: TGTGCCACCAGCACAGGTGCGACAGGGGTGTTTAGTGGGGTCAATCAGCCCCAGCATTTT; CDR3: CATSTGATGVFSGVNQPQHF
D: TRBD1; J: TRBJ1-2; V: TRBV7-8; DNA: TGTGCCAGCAGCCCGGACAGGGGGAATGGTGGCTACACCTTC; CDR3: CASSPDRGNGGYTF
D: -; J: TRBJ2-1; V: TRBV5-1; DNA: TGCGCCAGCAGCTTGGGGAGCGAGAGCTACAATGAGCAGTTCTTC; CDR3: CASSLGSESYNEQFF